This T cell receptor (beta chain) was sequenced during a study of T-cell memory formation after mild COVID-19. Study-wide findings and caveats: Nothing confirmed that second-wave clones peaking on day 37 were specific for SARS-CoV-2. The study detected some responding clones in pre-infection memory, suggesting cross-reactive memory joined.

V was clipped by 6 bases and J by 5 bases, with 14 bases between them. CDR3 length equals 14 residues. 5'RACE with constant-segment primers yielded barcoded, UMI-tagged TCR alpha and TCR beta cDNA libraries. Each CDR3 protein gets one entry after TCRdb re-called the 5' RACE reads with MiXCR. The sample has about 150,000 distinct CDR3 sequences; 15% to 20% are singletons. In its sample, this clonotype was seen many times. The antigen is undetermined. Sequences were obtained from PBMCs or a T cell subset sorted from them (not recorded which). This chain links TRBV12-3 or TRBV12-4 with TRBJ2-1; D unresolved. The source of this sequence is an adult woman who had mild COVID-19 (a few samples of this study predate the infection). Cell type and time point are not known. CDR3 in amino acids: CASSLIQTNNEQFF. DNA for the CDR3: TGTGCCAGCAGCCTGATCCAAACCAACAATGAGCAGTTCTTC.